This T cell receptor (beta chain) was recovered during a study of cytomegalovirus exposure and HLA in healthy donors. The PCR was carried out with 60 Vbeta primers and 13 Jbeta primers. Profiling relied on immunoSEQ multiplex PCR, and the TCRdb table lists in-frame clones only, not all of them. This table holds about 120,000 clones, under 90% found once. This TCR was sampled from a woman in her thirties or forties in good health and CMV-seronegative. Material for sequencing was PBMCs.

CDR3 DNA sequence: TGTGCCAGCAGCCGCTCAGACATGACTAATGAAAAACTGTTTTTT. It encodes CASSRSDMTNEKLFF. The gene calls are TRBV14 and TRBJ1-4, with no clear D. Per the germline V gene, CDR1 is SGHDN and CDR2 is FVKESK. Trimming cost V 4 bases and J 2 bases, with 11 bases left between them. The CDR3 is 15 residues long.